This T cell receptor beta chain was obtained from a study of T cell repertoires in cytomegalovirus infection. Study as a whole: Evidence of both CMV infection and a matching HLA type came from public TCR beta signatures. General study results and limits: Ex vivo, HLA-C-restricted CMV-specific TCR beta clonotypes prevailed over the rest of the response. Carriage of CMV together with the relevant HLA was identifiable through cumulative public TCR beta family frequency.

This clonotype appeared many times. Its antigen remains unidentified. A single record per CDR3 protein comes from TCRdb applying MiXCR to the reads. The table lists more than 90,000 distinct CDR3 sequences, roughly a tenth of them singletons. Trimming removed 7 bases from V and 1 base from J, with 13 bases in between. This CDR3 region has 14 residues. Germline V gene data show CDR1 as SEHNR and CDR2 as FQNEAQ (reference sequence). The clonotype originates from a human donor in good health (CMV status not recorded). Some clones in this sample may be carry-over from other donors' samples. The chain carries TRBV7-9 and TRBJ1-1, with D perhaps matching TRBD1 (6 bases). The sample consisted of PBMCs, sequenced either directly or after in vitro stimulation (not recorded which). In DNA form, the CDR3 reads TGTGCCAGCAAAAGGGGGGGACCGAACACTGAAGCTTTCTTT. Amino acid sequence: CASKRGGPNTEAFF.